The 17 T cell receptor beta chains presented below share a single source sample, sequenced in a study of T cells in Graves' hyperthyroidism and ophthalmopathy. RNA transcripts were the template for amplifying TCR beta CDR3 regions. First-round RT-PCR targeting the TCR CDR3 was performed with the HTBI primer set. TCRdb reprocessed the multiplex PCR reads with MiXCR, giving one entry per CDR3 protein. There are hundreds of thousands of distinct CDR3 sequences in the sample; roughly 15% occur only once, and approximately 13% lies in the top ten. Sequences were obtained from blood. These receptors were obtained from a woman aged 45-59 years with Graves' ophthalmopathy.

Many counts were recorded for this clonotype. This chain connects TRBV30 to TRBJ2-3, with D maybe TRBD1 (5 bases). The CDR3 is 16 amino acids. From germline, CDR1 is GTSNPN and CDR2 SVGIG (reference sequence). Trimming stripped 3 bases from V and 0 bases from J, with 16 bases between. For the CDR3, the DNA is TGTGCCTGGAGGGAAGGACACGTCGTTAGCACAGATACGCAGTATTTT. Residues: CAWREGHVVSTDTQYF. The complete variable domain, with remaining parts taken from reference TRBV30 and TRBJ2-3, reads SQTIHQWPATLVQPVGSPLSLECTVEGTSNPNLYWYRQAAGRGLQLLFYSVGIGQISSEVPQNLSASRPQDRQFILSSKKLLLSDSGFYLCAWREGHVVSTDTQYFGPGTRLTVL.

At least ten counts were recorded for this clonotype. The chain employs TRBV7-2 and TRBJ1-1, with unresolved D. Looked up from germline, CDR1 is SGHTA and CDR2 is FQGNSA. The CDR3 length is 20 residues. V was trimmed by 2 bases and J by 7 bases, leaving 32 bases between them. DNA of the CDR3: TGTGCCAGCAGCTTAATCCCTAAAATTCCGGTTTCTACGGAGAGAAATGAAGCTTTCTTT. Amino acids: CASSLIPKIPVSTERNEAFF.

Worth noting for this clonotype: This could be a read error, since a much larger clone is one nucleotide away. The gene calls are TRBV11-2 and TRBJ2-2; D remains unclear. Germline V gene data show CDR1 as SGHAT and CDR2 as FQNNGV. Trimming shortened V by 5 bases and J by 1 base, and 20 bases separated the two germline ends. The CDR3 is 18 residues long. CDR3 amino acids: CASSVLGIETVNTGELFF. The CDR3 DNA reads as TGTGCCAGCAGCGTATTGGGAATTGAGACGGTGAACACCGGGGAGCTGTTTTTT.

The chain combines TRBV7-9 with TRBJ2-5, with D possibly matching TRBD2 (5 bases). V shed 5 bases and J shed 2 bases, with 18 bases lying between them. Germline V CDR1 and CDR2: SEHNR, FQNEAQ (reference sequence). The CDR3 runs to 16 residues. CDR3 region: CASSSTRRWVQETQYF. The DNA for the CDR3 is TGTGCCAGCAGCAGTACTAGACGGTGGGTTCAAGAGACCCAGTACTTC.

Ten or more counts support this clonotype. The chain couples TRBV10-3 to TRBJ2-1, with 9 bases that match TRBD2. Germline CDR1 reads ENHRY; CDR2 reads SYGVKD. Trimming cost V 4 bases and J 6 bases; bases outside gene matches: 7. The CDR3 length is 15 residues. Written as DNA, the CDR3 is TGTGCCATCAGTGGGTTTAGCGGGGGACTCAATGAGCAGTTCTTC. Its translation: CAISGFSGGLNEQFF.

As DNA, the CDR3 is TGCAGTCCAATAGCGGGAGCCCACAATGAGCAGTTCTTC. Its protein is CSPIAGAHNEQFF. The gene calls are TRBV20-1 and TRBJ2-1, with 9 bases that match TRBD2. CDR1 is DFQATT and CDR2 is SNEGSKA in the germline V gene (reference sequence). The junction had 7 bases not matched to a gene; V was cut back by 8 bases and J by 5 bases. CDR3 length: 13 residues.

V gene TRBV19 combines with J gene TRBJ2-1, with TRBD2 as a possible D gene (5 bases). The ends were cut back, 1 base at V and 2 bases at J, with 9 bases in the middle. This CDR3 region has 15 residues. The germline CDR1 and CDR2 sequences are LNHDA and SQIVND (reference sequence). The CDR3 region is CASSIGLATYNEQFF. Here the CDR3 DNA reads TGTGCCAGTAGTATAGGGCTAGCAACCTACAATGAGCAGTTCTTC.

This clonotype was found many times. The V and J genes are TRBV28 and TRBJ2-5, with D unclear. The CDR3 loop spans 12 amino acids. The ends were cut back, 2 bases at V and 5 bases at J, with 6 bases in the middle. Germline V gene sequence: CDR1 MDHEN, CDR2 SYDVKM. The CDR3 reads CASSLLEETQYF. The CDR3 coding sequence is TGTGCCAGCAGTTTACTGGAGGAGACCCAGTACTTC.

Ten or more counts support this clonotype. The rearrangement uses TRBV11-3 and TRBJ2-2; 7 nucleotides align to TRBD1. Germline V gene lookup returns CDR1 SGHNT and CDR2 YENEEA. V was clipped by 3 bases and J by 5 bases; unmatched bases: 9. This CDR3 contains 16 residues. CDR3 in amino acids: CASSLGQREKTGELFF. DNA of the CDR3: TGTGCCAGCAGCTTGGGACAGCGAGAAAAGACCGGGGAGCTGTTTTTT.

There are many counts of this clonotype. The CDR3 protein is CAWSVAGRINEQFF. In DNA form, the CDR3 reads TGTGCCTGGAGTGTAGCCGGGAGGATCAATGAGCAGTTCTTC. The chain has TRBV30 and TRBJ2-1, with 7 nucleotides matching TRBD2. Germline assignment: CDR1 GTSNPN and CDR2 SVGIG (reference sequence). The CDR3 runs 14 residues. V shed 0 bases and J 6 bases; nucleotides not matched to a gene: 5.

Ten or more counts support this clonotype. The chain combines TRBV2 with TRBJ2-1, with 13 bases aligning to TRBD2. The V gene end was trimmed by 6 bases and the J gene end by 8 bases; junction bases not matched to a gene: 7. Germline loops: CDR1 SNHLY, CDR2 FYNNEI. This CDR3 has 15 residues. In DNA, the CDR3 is TGTGCCAGCAGAGGACTAGCGGGAGTTCTGGATGAGCAGTTCTTC. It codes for CASRGLAGVLDEQFF.

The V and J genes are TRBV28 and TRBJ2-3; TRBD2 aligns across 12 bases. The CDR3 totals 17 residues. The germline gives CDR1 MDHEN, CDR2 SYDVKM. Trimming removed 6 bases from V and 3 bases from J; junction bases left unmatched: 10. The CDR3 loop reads CASRELAGGHVTDTQYF. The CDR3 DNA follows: TGTGCCAGCAGGGAACTAGCGGGAGGTCATGTAACAGATACGCAGTATTTT.

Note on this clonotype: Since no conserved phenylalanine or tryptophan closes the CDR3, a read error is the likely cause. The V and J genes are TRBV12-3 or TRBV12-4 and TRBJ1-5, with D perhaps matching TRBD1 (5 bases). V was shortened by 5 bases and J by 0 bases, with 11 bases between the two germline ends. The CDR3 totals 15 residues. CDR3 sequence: CASSPRVSSNQPQHL. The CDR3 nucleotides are TGTGCCAGCAGTCCCAGGGTTAGTAGCAATCAGCCCCAGCATCTT.

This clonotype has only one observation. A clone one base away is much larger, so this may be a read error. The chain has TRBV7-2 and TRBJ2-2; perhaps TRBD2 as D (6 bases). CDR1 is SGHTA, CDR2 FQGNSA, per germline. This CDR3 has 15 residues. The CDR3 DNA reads TGTGCCAGCAGCTTATTGACAGCGCGAACCGGGGGGCTGTTTTTT. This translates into CASSLLTARTGGLFF.

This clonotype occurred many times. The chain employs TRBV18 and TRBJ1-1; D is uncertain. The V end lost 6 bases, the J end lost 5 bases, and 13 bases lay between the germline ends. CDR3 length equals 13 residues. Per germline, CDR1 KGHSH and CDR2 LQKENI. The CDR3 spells CASSLTGRTEAFF. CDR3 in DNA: TGTGCCAGCTCGCTTACGGGGAGAACTGAAGCTTTCTTT.

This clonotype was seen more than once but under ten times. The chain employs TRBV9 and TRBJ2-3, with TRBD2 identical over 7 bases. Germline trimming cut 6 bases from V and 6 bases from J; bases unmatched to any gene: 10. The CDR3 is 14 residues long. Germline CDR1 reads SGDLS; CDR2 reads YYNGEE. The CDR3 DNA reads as TGTGCCAGCAACGCCGGGGGGATCGTGGATACGCAGTATTTT. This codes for CASNAGGIVDTQYF.

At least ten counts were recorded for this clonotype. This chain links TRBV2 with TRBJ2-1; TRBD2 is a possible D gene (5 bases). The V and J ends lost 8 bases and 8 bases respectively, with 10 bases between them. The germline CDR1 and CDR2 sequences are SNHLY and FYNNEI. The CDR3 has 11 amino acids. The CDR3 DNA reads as TGTGCCAGCCGCGTAGCGTATGAGCAGTTCTTC. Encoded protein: CASRVAYEQFF.